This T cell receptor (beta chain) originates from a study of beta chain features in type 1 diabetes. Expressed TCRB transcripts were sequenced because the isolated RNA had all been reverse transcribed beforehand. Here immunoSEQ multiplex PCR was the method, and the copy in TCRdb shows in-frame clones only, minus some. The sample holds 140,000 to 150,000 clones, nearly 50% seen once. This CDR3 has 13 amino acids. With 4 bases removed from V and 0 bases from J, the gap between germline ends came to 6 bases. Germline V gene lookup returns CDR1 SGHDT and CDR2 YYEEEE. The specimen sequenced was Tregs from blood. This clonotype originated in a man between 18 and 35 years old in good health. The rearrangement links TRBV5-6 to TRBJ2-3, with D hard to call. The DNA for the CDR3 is TGTGCCAGCAGCCCGACTAGCACAGATACGCAGTATTTT. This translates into CASSPTSTDTQYF.